This passage covers 22 T cell receptor beta chains from one sample sequenced in a study of T cell responses to AZD1222 COVID-19 vaccine. This table comes from immunoSEQ multiplex PCR, and its TCRdb copy is limited to in-frame clones, with some not included. Of some 130,000 clones listed, around 84% are singletons. The sequencing used peripheral blood, collected on day 0 of AZD1222 vaccination. These receptor sequences come from an adult in good health.

The V and J genes are TRBV15 and TRBJ2-5, with TRBD1 as a possible D gene (6 bases). The CDR3 covers 16 residues. Germline V gene lookup returns CDR1 LNHNV and CDR2 YYDKDF (reference sequence). The ends were cut back, 2 bases at V and 1 base at J, with 14 bases in the middle. CDR3 in amino acids: CATSRLQGRGQETQYF. DNA of the CDR3: TGTGCCACCAGCAGACTACAGGGTAGGGGCCAAGAGACCCAGTACTTC. Variable domain in full (rest from reference TRBV15 and TRBJ2-5): DAMVIQNPRYQVTQFGKPVTLSCSQTLNHNVMYWYQQKSSQAPKLLFHYYDKDFNNEADTPDNFQSRRPNTSFCFLDIRSPGLGDTAMYLCATSRLQGRGQETQYFGPGTRLLVL.

The V call is TRBV30, the J call TRBJ1-5, with TRBD1 identical over 8 bases. The CDR3 length is 15 residues. Germline lookup yields CDR1 GTSNPN and CDR2 SVGIG (reference sequence). V was clipped by 4 bases and J by 2 bases; unmatched bases: 7. CDR3 sequence (DNA): TGTGCCTGGATTGGGCAGGGGGCCCGCAATCAGCCCCAGCATTTT. It is translated as CAWIGQGARNQPQHF.

The rearrangement joins TRBV7-2 to TRBJ2-7; the match to TRBD1 covers 9 bases. This CDR3 has 15 residues. V trimming: 5 bases; J trimming: 3 bases; junction bases outside the gene matches: 8. From germline, CDR1 is SGHTA and CDR2 FQGNSA. CDR3 sequence: CASSPLGQGDYEQYF. The CDR3 nucleotides are TGTGCCAGCAGCCCTTTGGGACAGGGAGACTACGAGCAGTACTTC.

The rearrangement uses TRBV5-1 and TRBJ2-7, with 8 positions matching TRBD1. Trimming removed 4 bases from V and 2 bases from J; junction bases left unmatched: 2. The germline CDR1 and CDR2 sequences are SGHRS and YFSETQ. The length of the CDR3 is 13 residues. The CDR3 sequence: CASSRDRTYEQYF. The CDR3 DNA follows: TGCGCCAGCAGCCGGGACAGGACCTACGAGCAGTACTTC.

The chain combines TRBV5-4 with TRBJ2-3; either TRBD1 or TRBD2 may supply D (5 bases each). V was cut by 3 bases and J by 2 bases, with 16 bases left in between. CDR3 length: 16 residues. Germline CDR1 and CDR2: SGHNT and YYREEE (reference sequence). CDR3 region: CASSSGREGLTDTQYF. In DNA form, the CDR3 reads TGTGCCAGCAGCTCGGGACGTGAGGGGCTCACAGATACGCAGTATTTT.

Comments on this clone: Other nucleotide sequences from this sample produce the same CDR3. The gene calls are TRBV28 and TRBJ1-1; no reliable D call. The CDR3 length is 12 residues. The V gene lost 3 bases and the J gene lost 1 base, with 3 bases spanning the gap. Germline values: CDR1 MDHEN, CDR2 SYDVKM. CDR3 in amino acids: CASSLRNTEAFF. In nucleotides, the CDR3 is TGTGCCAGCAGTTTGAGGAACACTGAAGCTTTCTTT.

This clone has a handful of counts. V is TRBV2 and J is TRBJ1-2; tentatively, D is TRBD1 (5 bases). Trimming pared 7 bases from V and 4 bases from J, leaving 13 bases between. Germline CDR1 is SNHLY and CDR2 is FYNNEI. The CDR3 has 13 amino acids. CDR3 DNA: TGTGCCAGCATGGTGGGGGGGTCCTATGGCTACACCTTC. Encoded protein: CASMVGGSYGYTF.

Comments on this clone: Within the sample, other DNA sequences also encode this same CDR3. This rearrangement joins TRBV19 to TRBJ1-5, with D hard to call. Germline-derived CDR1 and CDR2 are LNHDA and SQIVND (reference sequence). The CDR3 is 14 amino acids. V was pared by 1 base and J by 3 bases, with 7 bases between. In DNA, the CDR3 is TGTGCCAGTAGTATAGGGGTGTCCAATCAGCCCCAGCATTTT. Translated: CASSIGVSNQPQHF.

The chain combines TRBV12-5 with TRBJ2-3; 7 nucleotides match TRBD1. Per germline, CDR1 LGHNT and CDR2 FRNRAP. The CDR3 runs 15 residues. With V trimmed by 3 bases and J by 0 bases, 3 bases remained unmatched. This chain's CDR3 is CASGFGQASTDTQYF. CDR3 DNA: TGTGCTAGTGGTTTTGGACAGGCGAGCACAGATACGCAGTATTTT.

This chain links TRBV5-1 with TRBJ1-1; D is ambiguous. Trimming pared 0 bases from V and 0 bases from J, leaving 12 bases between. Germline V gene lookup returns CDR1 SGHRS and CDR2 YFSETQ. The CDR3 spans 16 residues. CDR3 amino acids: CASSLEQLGMNTEAFF. CDR3 coding DNA: TGCGCCAGCAGCTTGGAGCAGTTGGGGATGAACACTGAAGCTTTCTTT.

The chain employs TRBV3-1 (or the pseudogene TRBV3-2) and TRBJ2-2; D is undetermined. V was clipped by 0 bases and J by 6 bases, with 20 bases between them. This CDR3 comprises 18 residues. CDR1 is LGHDT and CDR2 is YNNKEL in the germline V gene (reference sequence). The CDR3 nucleotides read TGTGCCAGCAGCCAAGAAGGATGGGTAGGGAAGGGATCCGGGGAGCTGTTTTTT. It translates to CASSQEGWVGKGSGELFF.

The CDR3 is CASSSSATGYNQPQHF. CDR3 nucleotides: TGTGCCAGCAGCTCCTCGGCGACAGGGTACAATCAGCCCCAGCATTTT. The rearrangement joins TRBV5-5 to TRBJ1-5; 7 bases agree with TRBD1. The ends lost 3 bases at V and 3 bases at J; junction bases unmatched: 9. The CDR3 is made up of 16 amino acids. CDR1 and CDR2 (germline): SGHKS, YYEKEE (reference sequence). The entire variable domain, with the rest obtained from reference TRBV5-5 and TRBJ1-5, is as follows: DAGVTQSPTHLIKTRGQQVTLRCSPISGHKSVSWYQQVLGQGPQFIFQYYEKEERGRGNFPDRFSARQFPNYSSELNVNALLLGDSALYLCASSSSATGYNQPQHFGDGTRLSIL.

This rearrangement joins TRBV11-2 to TRBJ2-1; D could derive from TRBD1 or TRBD2 (6 bases each). CDR1 and CDR2 (germline): SGHAT, FQNNGV. Trimming removed 5 bases at V and 8 bases at J, with 19 bases between. CDR3 length: 15 residues. The CDR3 region has the DNA TGTGCCAGCAGCCAAAAAATCGGGGGCACGGATGAGCAGTTCTTC. Amino acid sequence: CASSQKIGGTDEQFF.

Remarks on this clone: Other nucleotide sequences from this sample produce the same CDR3. The chain joins TRBV9 to TRBJ1-5; TRBD1 is a possible D gene (6 bases). This CDR3 contains 14 residues. Germline CDR1 and CDR2: SGDLS and YYNGEE. Trimming removed 3 bases from V and 1 base from J, with 8 bases in between. This CDR3 reads CASSATGSNQPQHF. In DNA form, the CDR3 reads TGTGCCAGCAGCGCTACAGGGAGCAATCAGCCCCAGCATTTT.

The chain combines TRBV29-1 with TRBJ1-3, with D hard to call. Germline CDR1 is SQVTM and CDR2 is ANQGSEA. There are 13 residues in the CDR3. Trimming cost V 5 bases and J 0 bases, with 8 bases left between them. CDR3 DNA: TGCAGCGTTTTGAAGGGCTCTGGAAACACCATATATTTT. Amino acids: CSVLKGSGNTIYF.

This clone was detected ten times or more. The chain employs TRBV30 and TRBJ1-5; the D is unclear. This CDR3 is built from 14 residues. CDR1 is GTSNPN and CDR2 is SVGIG in the germline V gene (reference sequence). Trimming shortened V by 4 bases and J by 0 bases, and 10 bases separated the two germline ends. CDR3 region: CAWTQKYSNQPQHF. The CDR3, as DNA: TGTGCCTGGACTCAGAAATATAGCAATCAGCCCCAGCATTTT.

This chain connects TRBV6-4 to TRBJ1-1; D is uncertain. V lost 6 bases and J 3 bases, leaving 11 bases between the germline ends. Germline-derived CDR1 and CDR2 are MRHNA and SNTAGT. CDR3 length: 13 amino acids. This CDR3 reads CASSLEADTEAFF. CDR3 coding DNA: TGTGCCAGCAGCCTTGAGGCGGACACTGAAGCTTTCTTT.

This clone showed up just a few times. The chain is built from TRBV5-1 and TRBJ2-4, with D perhaps matching TRBD2 (7 bases). The CDR3 sequence is 14 residues long. Per germline, CDR1 SGHRS and CDR2 YFSETQ. V was trimmed by 4 bases and J by 8 bases, leaving 16 bases between them. The CDR3 DNA sequence: TGCGCCAGCAGCCCGGGGGGCGGTCCCGACATTCAGTACTTC. Translated: CASSPGGGPDIQYF.

As DNA, the CDR3 is TGTGCCAGCAGCTTATGGGGGCGGGTCGGCGCTGAAGCTTTCTTT. This gives the protein CASSLWGRVGAEAFF. The rearrangement links TRBV7-2 to TRBJ1-1; a weak D match, TRBD1 (6 bases). With 2 bases removed from V and 6 bases from J, the gap between germline ends came to 16 bases. This CDR3 contains 15 residues. Germline V lookup: CDR1 SGHTA, CDR2 FQGNSA.

The V and J genes are TRBV5-6 and TRBJ2-3, with TRBD2 identical over 12 bases. CDR1 and CDR2 (germline): SGHDT, YYEEEE. The CDR3 runs 16 residues. The V gene end was trimmed by 0 bases and the J gene end by 6 bases; junction bases not matched to a gene: 5. The CDR3 protein is CASSLGTSGVGDTQYF. The CDR3 region has the DNA TGTGCCAGCAGCTTGGGGACTAGCGGGGTAGGGGATACGCAGTATTTT.

The gene calls are TRBV11-3 and TRBJ2-5; TRBD1 agrees at 8 bases. V was pared by 5 bases and J by 4 bases, with 6 bases of the junction left unmatched. Per the germline V gene, CDR1 is SGHNT and CDR2 is YENEEA. The CDR3 sequence is 14 residues long. CDR3 in amino acids: CASSPGTGPETQYF. The CDR3 DNA follows: TGTGCCAGCAGCCCAGGGACAGGTCCAGAGACCCAGTACTTC.

The rearrangement uses TRBV10-3 and TRBJ1-4; 7 bases map to TRBD1. This CDR3 contains 18 residues. CDR1 is ENHRY, CDR2 SYGVKD, per germline. V was pared by 1 base and J by 4 bases, with 12 bases of the junction left unmatched. The CDR3 DNA is TGTGCCATCAGTGAGTTTTCCTCGGTCGGGACAGTTAATGAAAAACTGTTTTTT. Translated, it gives CAISEFSSVGTVNEKLFF.